The entry below gives a single T cell receptor (beta chain) sequence along with its context. Per germline, CDR1 KGHSH and CDR2 LQKENI. V was clipped by 2 bases and J by 3 bases; unmatched bases: 4. There are 15 residues in the CDR3. This specimen comes from a study of blood T cell repertoires in COVID-19. About the study: PBMCs, B-cell-depleted T cells, or T cells provided the cDNA or gDNA that made up the material.

Per the study methods: Scientists estimated how many nucleated cells there were by amplifying reference gene primers. Only in-frame clones appear in the TCRdb table, and some are missing; sequencing was by immunoSEQ multiplex PCR. V, J and clone size reflect that table, while D and trimming were determined from the DNA. Altogether some 130,000 clones are present, 60% to 75% being singletons, with the ten largest covering over 1.5%. The chain carries TRBV18 and TRBJ2-7, with 10 nucleotides matching TRBD1. Sequenced sample: peripheral blood. This clonotype originated in an older woman with acute or convalescent COVID-19. CDR3 coding DNA: TGTGCCAGCTCACCAACGGGACAGGGGAGCTACGAGCAGTACTTC. This encodes CASSPTGQGSYEQYF.